Below are 31 T cell receptor beta chains sequenced from a single sample in a study of cytomegalovirus exposure and HLA in healthy donors. Primers for the PCR totalled 60 Vbeta and 13 Jbeta. TCRdb's copy holds only in-frame clones and misses some; the assay was immunoSEQ multiplex PCR. Of some 120,000 clones listed, roughly four fifths are singletons. Sequencing used PBMCs. All receptors derive from a woman in her thirties or forties in good health and CMV-seronegative.

The V call is TRBV9, the J call TRBJ2-2; 10 positions match TRBD2. Trimming removed 1 base from V and 4 bases from J; junction bases left unmatched: 4. The V gene's germline CDR1 is SGDLS and CDR2 YYNGEE. This CDR3 has 16 residues. CDR3 amino acids: CASSVLAGVSTGELFF. CDR3 coding DNA: TGTGCCAGCAGCGTACTAGCGGGAGTAAGCACCGGGGAGCTGTTTTTT.

The rearrangement links TRBV4-1 to TRBJ2-7, with D possibly being TRBD1 (5 bases). Germline V gene data show CDR1 as MGHRA and CDR2 as YSYEKL. This CDR3 contains 13 residues. Trimming stripped 3 bases from V and 1 base from J, with 7 bases between. The CDR3 sequence is CASSQGPSYEQYF. Written as DNA, the CDR3 is TGCGCCAGCAGCCAGGGGCCATCCTACGAGCAGTACTTC.

In DNA form, the CDR3 reads TGTGCCAGCAGCCAAGATCGCTCTAGCGGGAGGGTCAATGAGCAGTTCTTC. It yields the protein CASSQDRSSGRVNEQFF. The J gene is TRBJ2-1, the V gene TRBV4-2; 12 bases line up with TRBD2. Germline values: CDR1 LGHNA, CDR2 YNFKEQ. This CDR3 is built from 17 residues. J was trimmed by 6 bases and V by 0 bases; bases with no gene match: 6.

V gene TRBV19 combines with J gene TRBJ1-5, with TRBD1 as a possible D gene (5 bases). Germline values: CDR1 LNHDA, CDR2 SQIVND (reference sequence). V lost 1 base and J 3 bases, leaving 7 bases between the germline ends. The CDR3 has 14 residues. CDR3 region: CASSIARDNQPQHF. The CDR3 DNA reads as TGTGCCAGTAGTATAGCCAGGGACAATCAGCCCCAGCATTTT.

The chain joins TRBV27 to TRBJ1-1; no definite D call. Germline CDR1 reads MNHEY; CDR2 reads SMNVEV (reference sequence). The V gene lost 2 bases and the J gene lost 4 bases, with 11 bases spanning the gap. The length of the CDR3 is 14 residues. The CDR3 is CASSLMGSSTEAFF. The CDR3 region has the DNA TGTGCCAGCAGTTTAATGGGCTCCAGCACTGAAGCTTTCTTT.

V and J are TRBV28 and TRBJ2-7; 7 nucleotides agree with TRBD1. There are 14 residues in the CDR3. The germline CDR1 and CDR2 sequences are MDHEN and SYDVKM. Unmatched junction bases numbered 9, after V lost 4 bases and J lost 6 bases. This CDR3 is CASSSPDRVSEQYF. The CDR3 region has the DNA TGTGCCAGCAGTTCTCCCGACAGGGTTAGCGAGCAGTACTTC.

This clone appeared once. The chain links TRBV6-1 to TRBJ2-2; no reliable D call. The V and J ends lost 3 bases and 2 bases respectively, with 10 bases between them. This CDR3 contains 15 residues. The germline V gene encodes CDR1 MNHNS and CDR2 SASEGT. This chain's CDR3 is CASSDQRANTGELFF. CDR3 nucleotides: TGTGCCAGCAGTGACCAGCGCGCCAACACCGGGGAGCTGTTTTTT.

The chain employs TRBV7-9 and TRBJ1-5; D perhaps matches TRBD1 (5 bases). Germline CDR1 and CDR2: SEHNR and FQNEAQ (reference sequence). V lost 4 bases and J 4 bases, leaving 14 bases between the germline ends. The CDR3 is made up of 15 amino acids. The CDR3 sequence is CASSSQGFGNQPQHF. In DNA, the CDR3 is TGTGCCAGCAGCTCTCAGGGATTTGGGAATCAGCCCCAGCATTTT.

This clone has only one observation. The chain combines TRBV6-4 with TRBJ2-1; 8 bases match TRBD2. CDR1 is MRHNA, CDR2 SNTAGT, per germline. The CDR3 length is 14 residues. V lost 5 bases to trimming and J lost 3 bases; unmatched junction nucleotides: 3. The CDR3 region has the DNA TGTGCCAGCAGTACTCTAGCGGGCTACAATGAGCAGTTCTTC. Protein: CASSTLAGYNEQFF.

This sequence joins TRBV10-3 and TRBJ2-1; D is ambiguous. The V and J ends lost 3 bases and 1 base respectively, with 16 bases between them. Germline-derived CDR1 and CDR2 are ENHRY and SYGVKD. The CDR3 has 17 residues. The CDR3 nucleotides read TGTGCCATCAGTGAATCGGGTTTACGCTTGTCCTACAATGAGCAGTTCTTC. It codes for CAISESGLRLSYNEQFF.

This clone was observed once. The V call is TRBV5-1, the J call TRBJ1-1, with D possibly TRBD1 on 6 matching bases. CDR3 length equals 15 residues. Between the trimmed V and J ends, which lost 2 bases and 1 base, there was a span of 12 bases. Germline CDR1 SGHRS, CDR2 YFSETQ. This chain's CDR3 is CASSFQGSGNTEAFF. In nucleotides, the CDR3 is TGCGCCAGCAGCTTCCAGGGGTCGGGGAACACTGAAGCTTTCTTT.

The chain couples TRBV9 to TRBJ2-5, with 8 bases fitting TRBD2. Germline V gene lookup returns CDR1 SGDLS and CDR2 YYNGEE. The CDR3 has 14 amino acids. V lost 3 bases to trimming and J lost 5 bases; unmatched junction nucleotides: 6. The CDR3 here is CASSAGTGGETQYF. DNA of the CDR3: TGTGCCAGCAGCGCCGGGACGGGAGGGGAGACCCAGTACTTC.

The J gene is TRBJ2-5, the V gene TRBV2; 9 bases line up with TRBD2. V lost 4 bases to trimming and J lost 1 base; unmatched junction nucleotides: 4. The CDR3 is 15 amino acids. Germline values: CDR1 SNHLY, CDR2 FYNNEI. The chain's CDR3 is CASSGLAGSQETQYF. CDR3 bases: TGTGCCAGCAGTGGTCTAGCGGGAAGCCAAGAGACCCAGTACTTC.

The genes are TRBV5-6 and TRBJ2-3; D not certain. The germline V gene encodes CDR1 SGHDT and CDR2 YYEEEE. V dropped 0 bases and J dropped 4 bases, with 3 bases sitting between them. The CDR3 sequence is 12 residues long. The CDR3 DNA follows: TGTGCCAGCAGCTTGGCGGCAGATACGCAGTATTTT. Protein: CASSLAADTQYF.

The chain recombines TRBV5-1 with TRBJ2-2; TRBD2 matches at 13 bases. After removal of 2 bases from V and 6 bases from J, the junction contained 1 base not matched to a gene. There are 15 residues in the CDR3. From germline, CDR1 is SGHRS and CDR2 YFSETQ. This CDR3 is CASSLGLAGAGELFF. CDR3 bases: TGCGCCAGCAGCTTAGGACTAGCGGGGGCCGGGGAGCTGTTTTTT.

The rearrangement links TRBV5-8 to TRBJ2-7; 10 nucleotides line up with TRBD1. Per the germline V gene, CDR1 is SGHTS and CDR2 is YDEGEE. V was clipped by 3 bases and J by 0 bases; unmatched bases: 9. The CDR3 totals 17 residues. CDR3 sequence: CASSWPPGQGISYEQYF. DNA of the CDR3: TGTGCCAGCAGCTGGCCCCCGGGACAGGGGATCTCCTACGAGCAGTACTTC.

The chain links TRBV4-2 to TRBJ2-4; 9 bases align to TRBD2. CDR1 LGHNA and CDR2 YNFKEQ come from the germline V gene. This CDR3 spans 20 amino acids. Trimming cost V 4 bases and J 6 bases; bases outside gene matches: 22. CDR3 region: CASSRQGRTLAGVGINIQYF. In nucleotides, the CDR3 is TGTGCCAGCAGCCGACAGGGCAGAACCTTAGCGGGAGTGGGGATAAACATTCAGTACTTC.

This chain connects TRBV18 to TRBJ2-5; 8 positions agree with TRBD2. The CDR3 is made up of 15 amino acids. Germline loops: CDR1 KGHSH, CDR2 LQKENI. V lost 4 bases, J lost 5 bases, and 9 bases stayed unmatched. CDR3 sequence reads: CASSHPAGVQETQYF. The CDR3 DNA sequence: TGTGCCAGCTCACACCCAGCGGGAGTACAGGAGACCCAGTACTTC.

The chain is built from TRBV6-6 and TRBJ1-5; no clear D. The germline V gene encodes CDR1 MNHNY and CDR2 SVGAGI (reference sequence). V was pared by 3 bases and J by 6 bases, with 6 bases between. The CDR3 runs 12 residues. This CDR3 is CASSYSGQPQHF. The DNA for the CDR3 is TGTGCCAGCAGTTATTCCGGTCAGCCCCAGCATTTT.

Of note for this clone: Germline is not matched at one junction end, which may reflect a read error. V usage is TRBV7-9 and J usage is TRBJ2-7, with 12 bases fitting TRBD2. This CDR3 spans 16 amino acids. Germline V gene lookup returns CDR1 SEHNR and CDR2 FQNEAQ (reference sequence). CDR3 coding DNA: TGTTCCAGCAGCCCTTCGACTAGCGGGAGAATATACGAGCAGTACTTC. It encodes CSSSPSTSGRIYEQYF.

This clone was counted a few times. V and J are TRBV29-1 and TRBJ2-5, with D possibly TRBD2 on 6 matching bases. The germline V gene has CDR1 SQVTM and CDR2 ANQGSEA. CDR3 length: 14 residues. V gave up 6 bases and J gave up 3 bases, with 17 bases separating them. The CDR3 region has the DNA TGCAGCGTGGATACCGGGACTTCCAAAGAGACCCAGTACTTC. Its protein product is CSVDTGTSKETQYF.

This chain links TRBV28 with TRBJ1-2; D remains ambiguous. Trimming removed 5 bases at V and 4 bases at J, with 17 bases between. The CDR3 spans 15 residues. Germline V gene data show CDR1 as MDHEN and CDR2 as SYDVKM. CDR3 region: CASSPPTSDRYGYTF. The CDR3 DNA is TGTGCCAGCAGTCCACCAACATCAGATCGCTATGGCTACACCTTC.

The chain links TRBV29-1 to TRBJ2-7, with TRBD2 matching over 8 bases. J lost 4 bases, V lost 6 bases, and 11 bases had no gene match. CDR1 is SQVTM and CDR2 is ANQGSEA in the germline V gene. This CDR3 contains 14 residues. CDR3 in amino acids: CSVAAGVGSYEQYF. CDR3 nucleotides: TGCAGCGTGGCAGCGGGGGTGGGGTCATACGAGCAGTACTTC.

The chain's CDR3 is CASSSQTSGSTIQYF. CDR3 DNA sequence: TGTGCCAGTAGTTCGCAGACTAGCGGGAGTACCATTCAGTACTTC. The chain couples TRBV19 to TRBJ2-4; 12 bases are a match to TRBD2. CDR1 LNHDA and CDR2 SQIVND come from the germline V gene (reference sequence). There are 15 residues in the CDR3. Trimming cost V 5 bases and J 9 bases; bases outside gene matches: 8.

This chain connects TRBV7-2 to TRBJ2-7; 15 bases line up with TRBD2. The germline gives CDR1 SGHTA, CDR2 FQGNSA. The V segment lost 4 bases and the J segment 3 bases; nucleotides outside the gene matches: 1. The CDR3 has 15 residues. The CDR3 nucleotides read TGTGCCAGCAGCTCGGGACTAGCGGGGGGCTACGAGCAGTACTTC. Amino acids: CASSSGLAGGYEQYF.

As regards this clone: The junction departs from the called germline gene at one end, perhaps through a read error. V usage is TRBV7-9 and J usage is TRBJ1-2, with TRBD1 matching over 7 bases. The length of the CDR3 is 14 residues. Germline values: CDR1 SEHNR, CDR2 FQNEAQ (reference sequence). CDR3 in DNA: TGTTCCAGCAGCACTATCGACAGGGCTGGGGGCTACACCTTC. Its protein product is CSSSTIDRAGGYTF. Complete variable domain (other parts from reference TRBV7-9 and TRBJ1-2): DTGVSQNPRHKITKRGQNVTFRCDPISEHNRLYWYRQTLGQGPEFLTYFQNEAQLEKSRLLSDRFSAERPKGSFSTLEIQRTEQGDSAMYLCSSSTIDRAGGYTFGSGTRLTVV.

This chain links TRBV7-6 with TRBJ1-2; D possibly corresponds to TRBD1 (5 bases). This CDR3 has 16 residues. V was clipped by 0 bases and J by 3 bases, with 14 bases between them. The germline CDR1 and CDR2 sequences are SGHVS and FNYEAQ. The CDR3 sequence: CASSLASGSSDYGYTF. The CDR3 nucleotides read TGTGCCAGCAGCTTAGCCTCAGGGTCTAGCGACTATGGCTACACCTTC.

The chain couples TRBV11-2 to TRBJ2-1; a possible D gene is TRBD2 (5 bases). The CDR3 has 14 amino acids. V lost 4 bases to trimming and J lost 9 bases, with 16 bases between them. The germline gives CDR1 SGHAT, CDR2 FQNNGV. The CDR3 DNA reads TGTGCCAGCAGCTCCGATCTAGCCAGCGGTGAGCAGTTCTTC. The encoded protein is CASSSDLASGEQFF.

The CDR3 is CASSPTGQGEAYNEQFF. CDR3 in DNA: TGTGCCAGCTCACCGACGGGACAGGGGGAAGCCTACAATGAGCAGTTCTTC. The chain combines TRBV18 with TRBJ2-1; 11 bases map to TRBD1. Losses at the gene ends were 3 bases for V and 2 bases for J; bases not matched to a gene: 6. CDR3 length: 17 amino acids. Per the germline V gene, CDR1 is KGHSH and CDR2 is LQKENI.

This clone was seen once. The gene calls are TRBV7-2 and TRBJ1-2; D might be TRBD1 (6 bases). CDR1 is SGHTA and CDR2 is FQGNSA in the germline V gene. The CDR3 runs 16 residues. The V end lost 1 base, the J end lost 5 bases, and 17 bases lay between the germline ends. CDR3 DNA: TGTGCCAGCAGCTTAGGCTCGGGGGGGCTTAGGTATGGCTACACCTTC. This translates into CASSLGSGGLRYGYTF.

This chain uses TRBV28 with TRBJ2-5; 7 nucleotides agree with TRBD2. This CDR3 is built from 14 residues. The germline V gene encodes CDR1 MDHEN and CDR2 SYDVKM. V gave up 3 bases and J gave up 4 bases; unmatched junction bases: 5. The CDR3 sequence: CASSFLAEGETQYF. In DNA form, the CDR3 reads TGTGCCAGCAGTTTTCTAGCGGAGGGAGAGACCCAGTACTTC. The full variable domain, completed using reference TRBV28 and TRBJ2-5, is DVKVTQSSRYLVKRTGEKVFLECVQDMDHENMFWYRQDPGLGLRLIYFSYDVKMKEKGDIPEGYSVSREKKERFSLILESASTNQTSMYLCASSFLAEGETQYFGPGTRLLVL.